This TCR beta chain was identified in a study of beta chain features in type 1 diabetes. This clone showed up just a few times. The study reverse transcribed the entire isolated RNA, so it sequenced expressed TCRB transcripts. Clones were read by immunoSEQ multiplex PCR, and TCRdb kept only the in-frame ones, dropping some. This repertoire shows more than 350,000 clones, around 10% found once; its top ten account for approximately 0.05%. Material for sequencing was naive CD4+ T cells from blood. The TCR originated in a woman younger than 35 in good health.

CDR3 protein: CASSPQNIVDEQFF. In nucleotides, the CDR3 is TGTGCCAGCAGCCCGCAAAACATTGTGGATGAGCAGTTCTTC. V gene TRBV11-1 combines with J gene TRBJ2-1, with D unclear. V was pared by 5 bases and J by 8 bases, with 16 bases between. Germline lookup yields CDR1 SGHAT and CDR2 FQDESV (reference sequence). CDR3 size: 14 residues.